The next 13 T cell receptor beta chains were all read from a single sample in a study of blood T cell repertoires in COVID-19. Produced via immunoSEQ multiplex PCR; TCRdb's table is partial and in-frame only. Among about 100,000 clones listed, approximately 80% were seen once. Sequencing used peripheral blood. These receptors originate from a man between 65 and 80 years old with active or convalescent COVID-19.

The gene calls are TRBV3-1 (or the pseudogene TRBV3-2) and TRBJ1-1, with a weak D call TRBD1 (5 bases). V lost 3 bases, J lost 1 base, and 9 bases lay in between. In germline, CDR1 is LGHDT, CDR2 YNNKEL (reference sequence). The CDR3 spans 14 residues. The CDR3 region has the DNA TGTGCCAGCAGCCACCTTCAGGGGAACACTGAAGCTTTCTTT. Translation: CASSHLQGNTEAFF.

This chain links TRBV30 with TRBJ2-3, with 8 nucleotides matching TRBD2. The trim removed 3 bases at V and 2 bases at J, leaving 7 bases unmatched. In germline, CDR1 is GTSNPN, CDR2 SVGIG (reference sequence). This CDR3 has 15 amino acids. The CDR3 DNA sequence: TGTGCCTGGAGACTGCGGGGGGCTAACACAGATACGCAGTATTTT. Residues: CAWRLRGANTDTQYF.

This chain links TRBV7-2 with TRBJ2-7; D not certain. This CDR3 is built from 14 residues. V was clipped by 5 bases and J by 3 bases, with 14 bases between them. Germline loops: CDR1 SGHTA, CDR2 FQGNSA. The CDR3 sequence: CASSPLGRVYEQYF. DNA of the CDR3: TGTGCCAGCAGCCCCCTAGGCCGCGTCTACGAGCAGTACTTC. Complete variable domain (other parts from reference TRBV7-2 and TRBJ2-7): GAGVSQSPSNKVTEKGKDVELRCDPISGHTALYWYRQSLGQGLEFLIYFQGNSAPDKSGLPSDRFSAERTGGSVSTLTIQRTQQEDSAVYLCASSPLGRVYEQYFGPGTRLTVT.

The chain has TRBV3-1 (or the pseudogene TRBV3-2) and TRBJ2-1, with 10 nucleotides matching TRBD1. Germline trimming cut 5 bases from V and 5 bases from J; bases unmatched to any gene: 6. Germline lookup yields CDR1 LGHDT and CDR2 YNNKEL (reference sequence). The CDR3 sequence is 15 residues long. For the CDR3, the DNA is TGTGCCAGCAGCAACCGGGACAGGGGTAACAATGAGCAGTTCTTC. Translating it yields CASSNRDRGNNEQFF.

The chain is built from TRBV6-5 and TRBJ2-7, with D tentatively TRBD2 (6 bases). Germline V CDR1 and CDR2: MNHEY, SVGAGI. This CDR3 has 12 residues. Trimming removed 7 bases at V and 7 bases at J, with 14 bases between. As DNA, the CDR3 is TGTGCCAGCAAGGAGGGTCTGGGGGAGCAGTACTTC. It specifies CASKEGLGEQYF.

The V and J genes are TRBV3-1 (or the pseudogene TRBV3-2) and TRBJ1-4, with a possible D match to TRBD1 (5 bases). The germline V gene has CDR1 LGHDT and CDR2 YNNKEL (reference sequence). Trimming stripped 5 bases from V and 5 bases from J, with 15 bases between. This CDR3 spans 15 amino acids. The chain's CDR3 is CASSFRQQGNEKLFF. The DNA of the CDR3 is TGTGCCAGCAGCTTCCGACAGCAAGGAAATGAAAAACTGTTTTTT.

The chain combines TRBV3-1 (or the pseudogene TRBV3-2) with TRBJ1-5; 12 bases line up with TRBD1. The germline gives CDR1 LGHDT, CDR2 YNNKEL (reference sequence). This CDR3 contains 18 residues. Trimming cost V 4 bases and J 3 bases; bases outside gene matches: 10. CDR3 residues: CASSPGTGGRKNNQPQHF. As DNA, the CDR3 is TGTGCCAGCAGCCCCGGGACAGGGGGCAGAAAGAACAATCAGCCCCAGCATTTT.

The CDR3 DNA follows: TGCGCCAGCGGGGCTAGGACAGATACGCAGTATTTT. Translated: CASGARTDTQYF. The genes are TRBV5-1 and TRBJ2-3; tentative D call: TRBD1 (5 bases). Germline assignment: CDR1 SGHRS and CDR2 YFSETQ. CDR3 length: 12 amino acids. Between the trimmed V and J ends, which lost 7 bases and 3 bases, there was a span of 9 bases.

The gene calls are TRBV5-1 and TRBJ2-7; 14 nucleotides align to TRBD2. V trimming: 0 bases; J trimming: 7 bases; junction bases outside the gene matches: 9. Germline CDR1 SGHRS, CDR2 YFSETQ. This CDR3 comprises 17 residues. DNA of the CDR3: TGCGCCAGCAGCTTGGAAGGACTAGCGGGGGGAGCACGGGAGCAGTACTTC. Its translation: CASSLEGLAGGAREQYF.

The chain combines TRBV6-1 with TRBJ1-2; TRBD1 aligns across 8 bases. V lost 3 bases and J lost 8; bases outside the gene matches: 11. The length of the CDR3 is 15 residues. Germline V gene sequence: CDR1 MNHNS, CDR2 SASEGT. The CDR3 is CASSDRATGVDGYTF. The CDR3 DNA follows: TGTGCCAGCAGTGACCGGGCGACAGGGGTCGACGGCTACACCTTC.

The chain carries TRBV11-2 and TRBJ2-1, with D maybe TRBD1 (6 bases). This CDR3 spans 13 amino acids. The V end was cut by 6 bases, the J end by 14 bases, with 20 bases between. From germline, CDR1 is SGHAT and CDR2 FQNNGV. The CDR3 here is CASSTSGTSGEFF. CDR3 in DNA: TGTGCCAGCAGTACGTCCGGGACCTCAGGGGAGTTCTTC.

In this sample, this clone turned up once. J is TRBJ2-2 and V is TRBV6-5; 7 positions match TRBD1. The germline gives CDR1 MNHEY, CDR2 SVGAGI. The trim removed 8 bases at V and 7 bases at J, leaving 10 bases unmatched. This CDR3 has 14 amino acids. The CDR3: CASGRTGSHGELFF. CDR3 in DNA: TGTGCCAGCGGTCGGACAGGTAGCCACGGGGAGCTGTTTTTT.

The rearrangement links TRBV6-2 or TRBV6-3 to TRBJ2-3, with TRBD2 identical over 11 bases. Germline assignment: CDR1 MNHEY and CDR2 SVGEGT. This CDR3 contains 18 residues. V lost 2 bases and J lost 1; bases outside the gene matches: 8. CDR3 DNA: TGTGCCAGCAGTTACCTAGCGGGGGGTTTGGTCGGCACAGATACGCAGTATTTT. Protein product: CASSYLAGGLVGTDTQYF.